The source of this T cell receptor beta chain is a study of CD8+ T cells in alopecia areata. The overall study: Patients received oral tofacitinib, 5 to 10 mg twice daily, for moderate-to-severe alopecia areata. Patients remained on tofacitinib for 6 to 18 months and then went 6 months without it. Findings of the study overall: Compared with normal scalp, lesional scalp had higher clonality and more expanded CD8+ clones.

Extraction of RNA preceded its reverse transcription into cDNA, which served as the sequencing template. Assay used: immunoSEQ multiplex PCR; TCRdb lists only in-frame clones, some missing. Among some 180,000 clones listed, almost 65% were seen once. A remark on this clone: What it recognizes is unknown.

V lost 6 bases and J lost 0, with 2 bases in between. Germline CDR1 is MGHDK and CDR2 is SYGVNS. The CDR3 runs 11 residues. The sequence was obtained from a human donor with alopecia areata. V and J are TRBV25-1 and TRBJ1-2; D is unresolved. This material consisted of CD4+ T cells sorted from blood, taken at week 0. CDR3 sequence: CASRSNYGYTF. CDR3 bases: TGTGCCAGCAGATCTAACTATGGCTACACCTTC.